A selection of T cell receptor beta chains follows, all from one sample in a study of technical replicates of blood from a few donors. TCRdb keeps only in-frame clones here, not all; method: immunoSEQ multiplex PCR. The sample contains over 65,000 clones, approximately 95% of which appear only once. The sequencing sample was made of T cells isolated from PBMCs. These receptors were obtained from a human donor in good health. The CDR3 runs from the conserved cysteine through the conserved F or W. The D gene is left open where the match is weak. Clone size is given for some rows only: seen once, a few or many times, or a class if the clone is expanded.

abundance: .; j_gene: TRBJ2-6; d_gene: TRBD2; v_gene: TRBV29-1; CDR3nt: TGCAGCGTTGAATTAGCGGGGGGGCCTGGGGCCAACGTCCTGACTTTC; CDR3aa: CSVELAGGPGANVLTF
abundance: .; j_gene: TRBJ1-2; d_gene: .; v_gene: TRBV19; CDR3nt: TGTGCCAGTAGCAAAAACAGGGACGGGGACTATGGCTACACCTTC; CDR3aa: CASSKNRDGDYGYTF
abundance: .; j_gene: TRBJ1-1; d_gene: .; v_gene: TRBV2; CDR3nt: TGTGCCAGCTCAACAGGCCGCCTGATGAACACTGAAGCTTTCTTT; CDR3aa: CASSTGRLMNTEAFF
abundance: .; j_gene: TRBJ1-2; d_gene: TRBD1; v_gene: TRBV5-1; CDR3nt: TGCGCCAGCAGCTTGGGGACAGGGGACGGCTACACCTTC; CDR3aa: CASSLGTGDGYTF
abundance: once; j_gene: TRBJ2-1; d_gene: .; v_gene: TRBV9; CDR3nt: TGTGCCAGCAGCGTAGCTATTAACAATGAGCAGTTCTTC; CDR3aa: CASSVAINNEQFF
abundance: .; j_gene: TRBJ2-7; d_gene: .; v_gene: TRBV2; CDR3nt: TGTGCCAGCAGTTCTTTGCAGAAAGTCTACGAGCAGTACTTC; CDR3aa: CASSSLQKVYEQYF
abundance: .; j_gene: TRBJ1-4; d_gene: .; v_gene: TRBV27; CDR3nt: TGTGCCAGCAAATCAAGGGGGTCTGAAAAACTGTTTTTT; CDR3aa: CASKSRGSEKLFF
abundance: .; j_gene: TRBJ2-1; d_gene: TRBD2; v_gene: TRBV6-5; CDR3nt: TGTGCCAGCAGTCGGGTAGCGGGAACCTACAATGAGCAGTTCTTC; CDR3aa: CASSRVAGTYNEQFF
abundance: .; j_gene: TRBJ1-5; d_gene: .; v_gene: TRBV6-5; CDR3nt: TGTGCCAGCAGTTACTCGGGACTCCTCAATCAGCCCCAGCATTTT; CDR3aa: CASSYSGLLNQPQHF
abundance: .; j_gene: TRBJ1-2; d_gene: .; v_gene: TRBV29-1; CDR3nt: TGCAGCGTTGATGGGCAGGTTGCTTTGGGCTACACCTTC; CDR3aa: CSVDGQVALGYTF
abundance: .; j_gene: TRBJ2-5; d_gene: .; v_gene: TRBV13; CDR3nt: TGTGCCAGCAGCCAGGCTAGACAGTACCAAGAGACCCAGTACTTC; CDR3aa: CASSQARQYQETQYF
abundance: .; j_gene: TRBJ2-5; d_gene: TRBD2; v_gene: TRBV6-4; CDR3nt: TGTGCCAGCAGTGACCGACATCTAGCGGACCAAGAGACCCAGTACTTC; CDR3aa: CASSDRHLADQETQYF
abundance: .; j_gene: TRBJ1-3; d_gene: .; v_gene: TRBV5-4; CDR3nt: TGTGCCAGCAGCTTTACAGGGAACTCTGGAAACACCATATATTTT; CDR3aa: CASSFTGNSGNTIYF
abundance: .; j_gene: TRBJ1-1; d_gene: .; v_gene: TRBV5-4; CDR3nt: TGTGCCAGCAGCTTTGAATCAGGGGTAGGAGAAGCTTTCTTT; CDR3aa: CASSFESGVGEAFF
abundance: .; j_gene: TRBJ2-1; d_gene: .; v_gene: TRBV4-1; CDR3nt: TGCGCCAGCAGACCCGACGGACAGTACAATGAGCAGTTCTTC; CDR3aa: CASRPDGQYNEQFF
abundance: .; j_gene: TRBJ2-7; d_gene: TRBD2; v_gene: TRBV5-1; CDR3nt: TGCGCCAGCAGTCGGGAGGGCCAATCCTACGAGCAGTACTTC; CDR3aa: CASSREGQSYEQYF
abundance: .; j_gene: TRBJ2-7; d_gene: .; v_gene: TRBV6-5; CDR3nt: TGTGCCAGCAACCCAACTCCGACAGGTGTAAGTGAGCAGTACTTC; CDR3aa: CASNPTPTGVSEQYF